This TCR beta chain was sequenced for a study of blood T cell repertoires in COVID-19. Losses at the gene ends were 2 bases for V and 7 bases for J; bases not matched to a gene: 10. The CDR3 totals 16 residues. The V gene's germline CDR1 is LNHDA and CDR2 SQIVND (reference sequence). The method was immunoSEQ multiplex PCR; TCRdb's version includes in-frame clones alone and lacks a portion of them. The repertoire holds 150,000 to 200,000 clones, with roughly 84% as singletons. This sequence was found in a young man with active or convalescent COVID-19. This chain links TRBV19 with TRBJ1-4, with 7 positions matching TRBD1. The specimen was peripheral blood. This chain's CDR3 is CASSIRTGRTGEKLFF. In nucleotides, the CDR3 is TGTGCCAGTAGTATAAGGACAGGACGGACGGGTGAAAAACTGTTTTTT.